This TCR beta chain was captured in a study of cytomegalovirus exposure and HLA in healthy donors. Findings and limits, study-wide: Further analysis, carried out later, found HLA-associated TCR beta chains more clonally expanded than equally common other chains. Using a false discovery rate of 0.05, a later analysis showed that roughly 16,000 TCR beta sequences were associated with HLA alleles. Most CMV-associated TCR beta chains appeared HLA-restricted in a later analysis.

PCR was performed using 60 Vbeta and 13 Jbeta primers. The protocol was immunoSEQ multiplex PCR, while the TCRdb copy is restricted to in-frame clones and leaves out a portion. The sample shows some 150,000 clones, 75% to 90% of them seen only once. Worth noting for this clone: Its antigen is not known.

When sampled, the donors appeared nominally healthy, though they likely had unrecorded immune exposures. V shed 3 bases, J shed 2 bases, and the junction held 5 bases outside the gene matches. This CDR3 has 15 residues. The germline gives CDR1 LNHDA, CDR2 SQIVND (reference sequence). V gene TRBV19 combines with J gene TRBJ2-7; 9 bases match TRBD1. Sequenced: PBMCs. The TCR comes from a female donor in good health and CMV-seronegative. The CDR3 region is CASSIGDREAYEQYF. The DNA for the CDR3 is TGTGCCAGTAGTATTGGGGACAGGGAGGCCTACGAGCAGTACTTC.